Listed here are 25 T cell receptor beta chains from one sample, sequenced in a study of blood T cell repertoires in COVID-19. Here immunoSEQ multiplex PCR was the method, and the copy in TCRdb shows in-frame clones only, minus some. The sample holds about 420,000 clones, roughly 89% seen once. Sequenced sample: peripheral blood. These receptor sequences come from a man between 18 and 29 years old with COVID-19, enrolled during active disease.

V gene TRBV5-1 combines with J gene TRBJ2-5, with 11 positions matching TRBD2. V shed 5 bases and J 2 bases; nucleotides not matched to a gene: 8. The CDR3 has 16 residues. The germline CDR1 and CDR2 sequences are SGHRS and YFSETQ. The DNA for the CDR3 is TGCGCCAGCAGGCTTTCTAGCGGGGGGACTCAAGAGACCCAGTACTTC. This gives the protein CASRLSSGGTQETQYF. The full variable domain, in which reference TRBV5-1 and TRBJ2-5 provide the parts outside the CDR3, is KAGVTQTPRYLIKTRGQQVTLSCSPISGHRSVSWYQQTPGQGLQFLFEYFSETQRNKGNFPGRFSGRQFSNSRSEMNVSTLELGDSALYLCASRLSSGGTQETQYFGPGTRLLVL.

This rearrangement joins TRBV4-2 to TRBJ2-3; TRBD2 might be the D (6 bases). CDR1 and CDR2 from the germline V gene are LGHNA and YNFKEQ. The CDR3 contains 16 residues. Trimming took 6 bases from V and 2 from J, leaving 18 bases between them. The CDR3 region has the DNA TGTGCCAGCAGTAAAACTAGACGGGAGAACACAGATACGCAGTATTTT. Protein product: CASSKTRRENTDTQYF.

The V call is TRBV3-1 (or the pseudogene TRBV3-2), the J call TRBJ1-2; 9 positions agree with TRBD1. The junction had 5 bases not matched to a gene; V was cut back by 1 base and J by 8 bases. The CDR3 length is 14 residues. Per the germline V gene, CDR1 is LGHDT and CDR2 is YNNKEL (reference sequence). In nucleotides, the CDR3 is TGTGCCAGCAGCCAAGGCCCGGACAGGGGAGGCTACACCTTC. It translates to CASSQGPDRGGYTF.

The chain links TRBV7-9 to TRBJ2-5; 8 nucleotides agree with TRBD1. Germline V gene sequence: CDR1 SEHNR, CDR2 FQNEAQ (reference sequence). The J segment lost 5 bases and the V segment lost 5 bases, leaving 10 bases of the junction unmatched. This CDR3 has 15 amino acids. CDR3 sequence reads: CASSGTNRGDETQYF. Written as DNA, the CDR3 is TGTGCCAGCAGCGGCACCAACAGGGGGGACGAGACCCAGTACTTC.

The chain recombines TRBV7-9 with TRBJ2-7; the D gene is possibly TRBD1 (6 bases). The CDR3 runs to 16 residues. The germline V gene has CDR1 SEHNR and CDR2 FQNEAQ (reference sequence). V lost 5 bases to trimming and J lost 1 base, with 18 bases between them. DNA of the CDR3: TGTGCCAGCAGCCTAGTCGGGACACAAGAGTCCTACGAGCAGTACTTC. Residues: CASSLVGTQESYEQYF.

The chain has TRBV18 and TRBJ2-5, with D unclear. CDR1 and CDR2 from the germline V gene are KGHSH and LQKENI. The CDR3 loop spans 11 amino acids. V was clipped by 3 bases and J by 5 bases, with 4 bases between them. This CDR3 reads CASSPSETQYF. CDR3 DNA: TGTGCCAGCTCACCTTCGGAGACCCAGTACTTC.

The sample holds one count of this clone. CDR3 sequence (DNA): TGTGCCAGCAGACAGAAGAGCTCCTATAATTCACCCCTCCACTTT. It encodes CASRQKSSYNSPLHF. This chain joins TRBV28 and TRBJ1-6; no firm D call. Trimming shortened V by 6 bases and J by 0 bases, and 9 bases separated the two germline ends. Germline V gives CDR1 MDHEN, CDR2 SYDVKM. The CDR3 spans 15 residues.

This chain links TRBV29-1 with TRBJ2-1; 8 nucleotides agree with TRBD2. J lost 10 bases, V lost 7 bases, and 18 bases had no gene match. Germline assignment: CDR1 SQVTM and CDR2 ANQGSEA. CDR3 length: 15 residues. The CDR3 sequence: CSGSGGLGVSGEQFF. The CDR3 DNA reads TGCAGCGGTTCTGGGGGACTAGGAGTCTCCGGGGAGCAGTTCTTC.

V and J are TRBV27 and TRBJ2-1; 7 bases map to TRBD1. CDR3 length: 13 amino acids. Germline CDR1 and CDR2: MNHEY and SMNVEV (reference sequence). V lost 3 bases to trimming and J lost 6 bases; unmatched junction nucleotides: 2. This chain's CDR3 is CASSFAGGNEQFF. The CDR3, as DNA: TGTGCCAGCAGTTTCGCAGGGGGCAATGAGCAGTTCTTC.

The chain combines TRBV6-5 with TRBJ2-7; 11 nucleotides agree with TRBD2. CDR3 length: 15 amino acids. Germline CDR1 is MNHEY and CDR2 is SVGAGI. Trimming removed 6 bases from V and 1 base from J; junction bases left unmatched: 5. CDR3 DNA sequence: TGTGCCAGCAGGGGGACTAGCGGACCTTCCTACGAGCAGTACTTC. It translates to CASRGTSGPSYEQYF.

This clone is a singleton in its sample. The chain employs TRBV5-1 and TRBJ2-2, with TRBD2 identical over 9 bases. Looked up from germline, CDR1 is SGHRS and CDR2 is YFSETQ. This CDR3 spans 15 amino acids. The V gene end was trimmed by 3 bases and the J gene end by 5 bases; junction bases not matched to a gene: 5. The CDR3 nucleotides read TGCGCCAGCAGCTCCGGGACTAGCTCAACCGGGGAGCTGTTTTTT. Its protein is CASSSGTSSTGELFF.

The chain combines TRBV18 with TRBJ2-5; D might be TRBD1 (5 bases). The CDR3 is made up of 14 amino acids. Trimming took off 2 bases at V and 1 base at J, with 8 bases between the two ends. Germline CDR1 reads KGHSH; CDR2 reads LQKENI. The chain's CDR3 is CASSPRGLQETQYF. DNA for the CDR3: TGTGCCAGCTCACCAAGGGGTCTCCAAGAGACCCAGTACTTC. Full variable domain (remainder filled in from reference TRBV18 and TRBJ2-5): NAGVMQNPRHLVRRRGQEARLRCSPMKGHSHVYWYRQLPEEGLKFMVYLQKENIIDESGMPKERFSAEFPKEGPSILRIQQVVRGDSAAYFCASSPRGLQETQYFGPGTRLLVL.

The chain has TRBV2 and TRBJ1-1, with no clear D. V was shortened by 4 bases and J by 4 bases, with 13 bases between the two germline ends. From germline, CDR1 is SNHLY and CDR2 FYNNEI. The CDR3 loop spans 14 amino acids. The CDR3 nucleotides are TGTGCCAGCAGTGTCTTGGAGGTGGCCACTGAAGCTTTCTTT. Translation: CASSVLEVATEAFF. Drawing the rest from reference TRBV2 and TRBJ1-1, the complete variable domain is EPEVTQTPSHQVTQMGQEVILRCVPISNHLYFYWYRQILGQKVEFLVSFYNNEISEKSEIFDDQFSVERPDGSNFTLKIRSTKLEDSAMYFCASSVLEVATEAFFGQGTRLTVV.

The V call is TRBV25-1, the J call TRBJ2-4; 7 bases are shared with TRBD1. Germline V gene sequence: CDR1 MGHDK, CDR2 SYGVNS. Germline trimming cut 4 bases from V and 2 bases from J; bases unmatched to any gene: 2. This CDR3 comprises 14 residues. The CDR3 is CASSGQGSKNIQYF. CDR3 nucleotide sequence: TGTGCCAGCAGTGGACAGGGTTCCAAAAACATTCAGTACTTC.

V usage is TRBV5-1 and J usage is TRBJ1-1, with D possibly TRBD1 on 6 matching bases. Deletions cut 3 bases from V and 1 base from J, with 16 bases between. Germline V lookup: CDR1 SGHRS, CDR2 YFSETQ. The CDR3 consists of 16 residues. The CDR3 DNA is TGCGCCAGCAGCTATATTACGGGACAAACGAACACTGAAGCTTTCTTT. This gives the protein CASSYITGQTNTEAFF.

V is TRBV13 and J is TRBJ2-1; possibly TRBD2 for D (6 bases). In germline, CDR1 is PRHDT, CDR2 FYEKMQ (reference sequence). There are 14 residues in the CDR3. The V gene lost 3 bases and the J gene lost 13 bases, with 19 bases spanning the gap. As DNA, the CDR3 is TGTGCCAGCAGCTTGGGCAAGGCGGGATCAATACAGTTCTTC. Translated: CASSLGKAGSIQFF.

V usage is TRBV15 and J usage is TRBJ2-1; D may be TRBD2 (5 bases). V shed 0 bases and J shed 8 bases, with 14 bases lying between them. The CDR3 is 15 amino acids. CDR1 and CDR2 from the germline V gene are LNHNV and YYDKDF (reference sequence). In DNA form, the CDR3 reads TGTGCCACCAGCAGAGATCGTGGGAGCTTTGATGAGCAGTTCTTC. This translates into CATSRDRGSFDEQFF.

The chain combines TRBV19 with TRBJ2-1; perhaps TRBD1 as D (6 bases). V was shortened by 9 bases and J by 6 bases, with 12 bases between the two germline ends. CDR1 LNHDA and CDR2 SQIVND come from the germline V gene (reference sequence). The CDR3 is 12 residues long. DNA for the CDR3: TGTGCCAGCAGAGACAGGCGCAATGAGCAGTTCTTC. This gives the protein CASRDRRNEQFF.

The chain has TRBV4-1 and TRBJ2-2; D is ambiguous. This CDR3 is 15 amino acids long. With 2 bases removed from V and 6 bases from J, the gap between germline ends came to 13 bases. The V gene's germline CDR1 is MGHRA and CDR2 YSYEKL. The CDR3: CASSQSIPSAGELFF. Written as DNA, the CDR3 is TGCGCCAGCAGCCAATCAATTCCCAGCGCCGGGGAGCTGTTTTTT.

The chain carries TRBV11-2 and TRBJ2-7, with no clear D. Germline loops: CDR1 SGHAT, CDR2 FQNNGV. The CDR3 length is 15 residues. V lost 0 bases to trimming and J lost 0 bases, with 9 bases between them. The chain's CDR3 is CASSLDLVVSYEQYF. CDR3 sequence (DNA): TGTGCCAGCAGCTTAGATCTGGTAGTCTCCTACGAGCAGTACTTC.

J is TRBJ2-3 and V is TRBV11-3; D is perhaps TRBD1 (6 bases). The V end lost 7 bases, the J end lost 5 bases, and 16 bases lay between the germline ends. Germline CDR1 reads SGHNT; CDR2 reads YENEEA. The CDR3 loop spans 14 amino acids. Here the CDR3 reads CASTGGPDGDTQYF. CDR3 DNA: TGTGCCAGCACTGGGGGCCCCGATGGAGATACGCAGTATTTT. The whole variable domain, remainder taken from reference TRBV11-3 and TRBJ2-3, is EAGVVQSPRYKIIEKKQPVAFWCNPISGHNTLYWYLQNLGQGPELLIRYENEEAVDDSQLPKDRFSAERLKGVDSTLKIQPAELGDSAVYLCASTGGPDGDTQYFGPGTRLTVL.

The rearrangement joins TRBV10-3 to TRBJ2-1; 11 bases match TRBD1. V shed 5 bases, J shed 0 bases, and the junction held 6 bases outside the gene matches. The germline V gene has CDR1 ENHRY and CDR2 SYGVKD. This CDR3 comprises 17 residues. Here the CDR3 reads CAISTTGTGGSYNEQFF. The CDR3 nucleotides are TGTGCCATCAGTACTACCGGGACAGGGGGCTCCTACAATGAGCAGTTCTTC.

The V gene is TRBV11-3, the J gene TRBJ2-1, with 9 bases matching TRBD2. V lost 0 bases and J lost 6; bases outside the gene matches: 6. Per germline, CDR1 SGHNT and CDR2 YENEEA. This CDR3 comprises 16 residues. The CDR3 DNA reads as TGTGCCAGCAGCTTAGAGTCAGCGGGAGGTTTCAATGAGCAGTTCTTC. Its protein product is CASSLESAGGFNEQFF.

J is TRBJ2-7 and V is TRBV3-1 (or the pseudogene TRBV3-2), with D possibly being TRBD1 (6 bases). The CDR3 runs to 13 residues. Germline CDR1 is LGHDT and CDR2 is YNNKEL (reference sequence). Trimming cost V 4 bases and J 7 bases, with 14 bases left between them. The CDR3: CASSPAGAGEQYF. Here the CDR3 DNA reads TGTGCCAGCAGCCCGGCAGGGGCCGGGGAGCAGTACTTC.

As for this clone: At one end the junction does not follow the germline gene, possibly because of a read error. The chain uses TRBV24-1 and TRBJ2-1; no definite D call. Germline CDR1 and CDR2: KGHDR and SFDVKD. This CDR3 contains 13 residues. The CDR3 sequence is CATSDGSDNEQFF. CDR3 DNA: TGTGCCACCAGTGATGGCTCCGACAATGAGCAGTTCTTC.